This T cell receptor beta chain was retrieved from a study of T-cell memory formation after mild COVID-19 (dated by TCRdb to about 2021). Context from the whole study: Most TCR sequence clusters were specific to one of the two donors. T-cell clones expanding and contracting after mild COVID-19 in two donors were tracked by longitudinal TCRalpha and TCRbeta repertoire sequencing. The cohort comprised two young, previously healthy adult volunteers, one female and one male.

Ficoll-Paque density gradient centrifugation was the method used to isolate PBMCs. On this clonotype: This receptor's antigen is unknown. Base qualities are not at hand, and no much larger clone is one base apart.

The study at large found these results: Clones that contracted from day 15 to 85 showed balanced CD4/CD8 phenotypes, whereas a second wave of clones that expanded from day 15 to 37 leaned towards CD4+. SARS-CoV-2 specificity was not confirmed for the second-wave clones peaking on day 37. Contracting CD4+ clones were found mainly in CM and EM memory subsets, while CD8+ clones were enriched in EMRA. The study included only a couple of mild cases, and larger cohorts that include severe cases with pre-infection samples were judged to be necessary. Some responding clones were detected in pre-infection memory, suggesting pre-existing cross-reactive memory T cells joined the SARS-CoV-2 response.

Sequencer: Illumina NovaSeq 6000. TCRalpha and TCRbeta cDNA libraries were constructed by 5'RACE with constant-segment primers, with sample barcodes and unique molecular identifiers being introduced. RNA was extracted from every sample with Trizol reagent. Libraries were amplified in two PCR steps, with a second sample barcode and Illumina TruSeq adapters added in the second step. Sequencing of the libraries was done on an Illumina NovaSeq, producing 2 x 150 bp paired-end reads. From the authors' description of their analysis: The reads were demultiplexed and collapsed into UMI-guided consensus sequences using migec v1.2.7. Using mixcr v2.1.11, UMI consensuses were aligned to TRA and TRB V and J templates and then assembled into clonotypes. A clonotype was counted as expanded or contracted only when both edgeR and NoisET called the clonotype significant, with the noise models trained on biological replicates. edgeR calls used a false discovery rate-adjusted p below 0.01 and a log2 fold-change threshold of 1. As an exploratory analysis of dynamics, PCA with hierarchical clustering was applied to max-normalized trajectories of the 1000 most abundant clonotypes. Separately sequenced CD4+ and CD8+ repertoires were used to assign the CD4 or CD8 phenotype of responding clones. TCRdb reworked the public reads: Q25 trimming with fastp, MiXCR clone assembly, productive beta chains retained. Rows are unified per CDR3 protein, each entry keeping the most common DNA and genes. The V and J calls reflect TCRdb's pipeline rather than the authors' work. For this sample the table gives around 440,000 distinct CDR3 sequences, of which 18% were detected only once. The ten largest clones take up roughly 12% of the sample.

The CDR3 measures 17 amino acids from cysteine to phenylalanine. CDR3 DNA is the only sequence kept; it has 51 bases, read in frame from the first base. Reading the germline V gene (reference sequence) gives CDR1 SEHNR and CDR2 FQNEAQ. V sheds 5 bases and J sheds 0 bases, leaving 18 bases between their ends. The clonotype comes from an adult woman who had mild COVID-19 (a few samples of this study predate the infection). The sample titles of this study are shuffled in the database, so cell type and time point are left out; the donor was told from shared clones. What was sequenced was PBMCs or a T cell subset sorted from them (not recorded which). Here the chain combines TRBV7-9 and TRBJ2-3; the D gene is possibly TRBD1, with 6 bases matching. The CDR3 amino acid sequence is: CASSAPRDITSTDTQYF. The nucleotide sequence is TGTGCCAGCAGCGCCCCACGGGACATTACTAGCACAGATACGCAGTATTTT. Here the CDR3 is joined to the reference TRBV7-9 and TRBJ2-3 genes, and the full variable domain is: DTGVSQNPRHKITKRGQNVTFRCDPISEHNRLYWYRQTLGQGPEFLTYFQNEAQLEKSRLLSDRFSAERPKGSFSTLEIQRTEQGDSAMYLCASSAPRDITSTDTQYFGPGTRLTVL.